What follows describes a single T cell receptor beta chain. The data originate from a study of blood T cell repertoires in COVID-19. Authors' data handling: For nucleated cells, counts were estimated from reference gene primer amplification. The repertoire was sequenced with immunoSEQ multiplex PCR; TCRdb's copy has only in-frame clones and lacks some. D and trimming come from the DNA, and the V and J calls and clone size come from that table. The table has roughly 200,000 clones, 80% to 90% seen once. CDR3 length: 13 amino acids. Germline V gene lookup returns CDR1 MNHEY and CDR2 SVGAGI. Trimming took 1 base from V and 5 from J, leaving 8 bases between them.

Material: peripheral blood. V is TRBV6-5 and J is TRBJ1-2, with no clear D. The sequence came from an elderly woman with acute or convalescent COVID-19. CDR3 residues: CASSYLDDYGYTF. The CDR3 coding sequence is TGTGCCAGCAGTTACTTAGATGATTATGGCTACACCTTC.